Shown below are 5 T cell receptor beta chains from a single sample sequenced in a study of shared clonotypes between healthy human individuals (dated by TCRdb to between 2020 and 2021). Preparation of the library involved the immunoSEQ multiplex PCR assay. TCRdb's version of the immuneACCESS table is confined to in-frame rearrangements and falls short of the full clone set. An unresolved V gene accounts for under half of the shortfall where checked; the remainder is of unknown origin. The sample table holds 650,000 to 700,000 clones, of which about 90% were seen once. The top ten clones comprise 30% to 40% of the sample. Sequenced: memory CD8+ T cells from PBMCs. According to the study, the label for this sample's cell subset or site signals: CD45RO+ cells pooled with CCR7-negative TemRA cells. Source of these receptors: a man aged 18 to 29 in good health. Some clones in this sample may be carry-over from other donors' samples.

Of note for this clone: This same CDR3 is encoded by further DNA sequences in the sample. This chain uses TRBV20-1 with TRBJ1-2; D remains ambiguous. Trimming left V 3 bases short and J 8 bases short, with 10 bases between. This CDR3 has 11 amino acids. CDR1 is DFQATT and CDR2 is SNEGSKA in the germline V gene (reference sequence). The CDR3 region is CSARPLDGYTF. DNA for the CDR3: TGCAGTGCTAGGCCTCTCGACGGCTACACCTTC.

The CDR3 DNA is TGTGCCAGCAGCCCGGGACAGAGCTACGAGCAGTACTTC. This sequence encodes CASSPGQSYEQYF. The chain joins TRBV11-2 to TRBJ2-7; the match to TRBD1 covers 7 bases. Losses at the gene ends were 5 bases for V and 3 bases for J; bases not matched to a gene: 4. Germline V gives CDR1 SGHAT, CDR2 FQNNGV. CDR3 length equals 13 residues.

This clone has a single count. This specimen includes other DNA sequences encoding the same CDR3. V gene TRBV5-4 combines with J gene TRBJ1-2, with D maybe TRBD1 (5 bases). CDR1 and CDR2 from the germline V gene are SGHNT and YYREEE (reference sequence). V dropped 6 bases and J dropped 3 bases, with 15 bases sitting between them. The CDR3 is 14 amino acids. The CDR3 DNA reads TGTGCCAGCACCTCCAGGGCGAGGGACTATGGCTACACCTTC. It is translated as CASTSRARDYGYTF.

This chain links TRBV4-1 with TRBJ2-1; 9 bases map to TRBD2. The V segment lost 1 base and the J segment 6 bases; nucleotides outside the gene matches: 4. The germline gives CDR1 MGHRA, CDR2 YSYEKL. The length of the CDR3 is 15 residues. The CDR3 DNA reads TGCGCCAGCAGCCAAGGTGGGACTAGCATCAATGAGCAGTTCTTC. Residues: CASSQGGTSINEQFF.

The chain combines TRBV19 with TRBJ1-1, with D unresolved. Germline V lookup: CDR1 LNHDA, CDR2 SQIVND (reference sequence). The V gene lost 6 bases and the J gene lost 1 base, with 9 bases spanning the gap. This CDR3 has 13 residues. The CDR3 loop reads CASRAQKNTEAFF. The CDR3 coding sequence is TGTGCCAGTAGGGCACAGAAGAACACTGAAGCTTTCTTT.